This T cell receptor (beta chain) was identified during a study of response to subunit inactivated influenza vaccine. Whole-study findings and limits: Few additional T cells are recruited per seasonal influenza vaccination, authors suggested.

TCRdb re-derived calls from the RT-PCR reads in MiXCR, one entry per CDR3 protein. The profile shows approximately 730,000 distinct CDR3 sequences, approximately 15% of them singletons. For this clonotype: The antigen remains undetermined.

The CDR3 runs to 12 residues. V was cut by 3 bases and J by 7 bases, with 9 bases left in between. CDR1 and CDR2 from the germline V gene are DFQATT and SNEGSKA (reference sequence). J is TRBJ2-2 and V is TRBV20-1; D is unclear. This specimen consisted of PBMCs from blood, obtained approximately 15 days before vaccination. The clonotype was recovered from a man aged 45 to 65 who received an inactivated influenza vaccine. As DNA, the CDR3 is TGCAGTGCTAGTAATAGGGTCGGGGAGCTGTTTTTT. Residues: CSASNRVGELFF.